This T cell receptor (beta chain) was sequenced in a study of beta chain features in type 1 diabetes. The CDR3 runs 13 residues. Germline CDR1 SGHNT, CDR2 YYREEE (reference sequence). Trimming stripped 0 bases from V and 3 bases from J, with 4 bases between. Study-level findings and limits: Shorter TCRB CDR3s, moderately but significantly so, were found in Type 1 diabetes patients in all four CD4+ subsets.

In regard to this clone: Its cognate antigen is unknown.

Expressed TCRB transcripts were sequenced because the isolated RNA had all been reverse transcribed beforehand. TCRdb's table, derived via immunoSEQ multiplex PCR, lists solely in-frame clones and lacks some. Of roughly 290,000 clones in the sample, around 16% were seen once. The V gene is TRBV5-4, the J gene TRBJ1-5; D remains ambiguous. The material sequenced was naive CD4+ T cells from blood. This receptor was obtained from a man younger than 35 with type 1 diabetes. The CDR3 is CASSLDNNQPQHF. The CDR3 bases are TGTGCCAGCAGCTTGGATAACAATCAGCCCCAGCATTTT.